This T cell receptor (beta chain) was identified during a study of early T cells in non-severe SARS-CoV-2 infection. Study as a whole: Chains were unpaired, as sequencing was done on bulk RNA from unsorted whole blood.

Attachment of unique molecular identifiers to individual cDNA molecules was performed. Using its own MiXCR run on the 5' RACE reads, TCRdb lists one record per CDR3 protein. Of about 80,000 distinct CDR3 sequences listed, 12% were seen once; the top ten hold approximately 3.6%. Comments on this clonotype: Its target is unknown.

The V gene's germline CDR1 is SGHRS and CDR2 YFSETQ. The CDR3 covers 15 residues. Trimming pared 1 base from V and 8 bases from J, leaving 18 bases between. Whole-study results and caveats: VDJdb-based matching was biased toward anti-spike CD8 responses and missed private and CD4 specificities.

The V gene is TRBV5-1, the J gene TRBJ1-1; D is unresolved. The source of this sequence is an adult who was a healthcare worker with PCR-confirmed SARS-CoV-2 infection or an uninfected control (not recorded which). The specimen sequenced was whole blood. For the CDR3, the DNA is TGCGCCAGCAGCTTGACGGGCCAACTCCGGTTAGAAGCTTTCTTT. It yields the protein CASSLTGQLRLEAFF.